The 21 T cell receptor beta chains in this list originate from one sample, sequenced in a study of blood T cells in healthy people across ages. Through a sample-barcoded 5' primer and a J-beta primer mix, a second PCR was run for 7 to 11 cycles. TCRdb used MiXCR to reprocess the 5' RACE reads, holding one entry per CDR3 protein. The sample has hundreds of thousands of distinct CDR3 sequences; around 32% are singletons. The sample consisted of blood. The receptors come from a woman over 75 in good health.

The sample holds a few counts of this clonotype. The gene calls are TRBV6-5 and TRBJ2-3; 12 bases are a match to TRBD1. V lost 0 bases, J lost 5 bases, and 3 bases stayed unmatched. Germline V gene data show CDR1 as MNHEY and CDR2 as SVGAGI. The CDR3 contains 16 residues. The CDR3 DNA reads TGTGCCAGCAGTTACTCCGGGACAGGGGGCATAGATACGCAGTATTTT. Encoded protein: CASSYSGTGGIDTQYF.

This clonotype occurred many times. The V call is TRBV9, the J call TRBJ2-7; D gene uncertain. Per germline, CDR1 SGDLS and CDR2 YYNGEE. CDR3 length equals 15 residues. V was cut by 3 bases and J by 3 bases, with 16 bases left in between. CDR3 bases: TGTGCCAGCAGCGCTGGCAGCACCCTACGCTACGAGCAGTACTTC. As protein: CASSAGSTLRYEQYF.

This clonotype was counted at least ten times. The chain uses TRBV2 and TRBJ2-1; 8 nucleotides match TRBD1. Trimming at V came to 7 bases and at J to 7 bases, leaving 9 bases not matched to a gene. This CDR3 comprises 14 residues. Germline-derived CDR1 and CDR2 are SNHLY and FYNNEI. CDR3 region: CASNNQGARNEQFF. CDR3 bases: TGTGCCAGCAACAACCAGGGGGCGCGGAATGAGCAGTTCTTC.

This clonotype was observed at least ten times. The chain joins TRBV4-1 to TRBJ1-1; 9 positions agree with TRBD1. The V segment lost 3 bases and the J segment 4 bases; nucleotides outside the gene matches: 12. Germline lookup yields CDR1 MGHRA and CDR2 YSYEKL. This CDR3 is 17 amino acids long. CDR3 nucleotide sequence: TGCGCCAGCAGCCACCTAGACAGGGGGGTTTATGGCACTGAAGCTTTCTTT. This codes for CASSHLDRGVYGTEAFF.

This clonotype was counted ten times or more. The rearrangement joins TRBV4-2 to TRBJ2-5; 13 positions agree with TRBD2. J was trimmed by 3 bases and V by 0 bases; bases with no gene match: 7. The V gene's germline CDR1 is LGHNA and CDR2 YNFKEQ. This CDR3 has 18 amino acids. CDR3 loop: CASSQDRTSGGTKETQYF. The CDR3 region has the DNA TGTGCCAGCAGCCAAGATCGGACTAGCGGGGGAACCAAAGAGACCCAGTACTTC.

This clonotype came up many times. This chain links TRBV7-2 with TRBJ1-2; 7 bases agree with TRBD1. CDR1 is SGHTA and CDR2 is FQGNSA in the germline V gene. CDR3 length equals 15 residues. The V gene end was trimmed by 2 bases and the J gene end by 5 bases; junction bases not matched to a gene: 8. The CDR3 sequence: CASSLRPGGGYGYTF. For the CDR3, the DNA is TGTGCCAGCAGCTTAAGGCCAGGGGGGGGGTATGGCTACACCTTC.

This clonotype was counted ten times or more. V usage is TRBV7-2 and J usage is TRBJ2-1; D remains unclear. CDR3 length: 12 residues. The germline V gene has CDR1 SGHTA and CDR2 FQGNSA. Between the trimmed V and J ends, which lost 5 bases and 5 bases, there was a span of 7 bases. This CDR3 reads CASSHRDNEQFF. CDR3 coding DNA: TGTGCCAGCAGCCACCGAGACAATGAGCAGTTCTTC.

The table lists this clonotype with many counts. This chain joins TRBV28 and TRBJ2-3; 9 bases map to TRBD1. The V gene's germline CDR1 is MDHEN and CDR2 SYDVKM. The CDR3 totals 16 residues. Germline trimming cut 4 bases from V and 3 bases from J; bases unmatched to any gene: 8. The CDR3 sequence is CASSSPEDRGTDTQYF. The DNA for the CDR3 is TGTGCCAGCAGTTCTCCCGAGGACAGGGGAACAGATACGCAGTATTTT. The whole variable domain, filled in from reference TRBV28 and TRBJ2-3, reads DVKVTQSSRYLVKRTGEKVFLECVQDMDHENMFWYRQDPGLGLRLIYFSYDVKMKEKGDIPEGYSVSREKKERFSLILESASTNQTSMYLCASSSPEDRGTDTQYFGPGTRLTVL.

This clonotype was found many times. The genes are TRBV7-9 and TRBJ2-3; D may be TRBD2 (6 bases). Germline loops: CDR1 SEHNR, CDR2 FQNEAQ (reference sequence). The CDR3 loop spans 18 amino acids. V was trimmed by 1 base and J by 0 bases, leaving 17 bases between them. The CDR3, as DNA: TGTGCCAGCAGCTTAGTTAGCGGAGGTCTTGTTAGCACAGATACGCAGTATTTT. It specifies CASSLVSGGLVSTDTQYF. Full variable domain (rest looked up from reference TRBV7-9 and TRBJ2-3): DTGVSQNPRHKITKRGQNVTFRCDPISEHNRLYWYRQTLGQGPEFLTYFQNEAQLEKSRLLSDRFSAERPKGSFSTLEIQRTEQGDSAMYLCASSLVSGGLVSTDTQYFGPGTRLTVL.

Remarks on this clonotype: The final CDR3 position lacks the conserved phenylalanine or tryptophan, pointing to a likely read error. The chain uses TRBV20-1 and TRBJ1-5; the D is unclear. Germline V gene sequence: CDR1 DFQATT, CDR2 SNEGSKA (reference sequence). The CDR3 contains 14 residues. V lost 3 bases to trimming and J lost 0 bases, with 9 bases between them. For the CDR3, the DNA is TGCAGTGCTAGTCCCAGGAGTAGCAATCAGCCCCAGCATGTT. Translation: CSASPRSSNQPQHV.

This clonotype was counted at least ten times. J is TRBJ2-3 and V is TRBV7-8, with 7 bases matching TRBD1. Germline CDR1 and CDR2: SGHVS and FQNEAQ. Germline trimming cut 2 bases from V and 0 bases from J; bases unmatched to any gene: 8. This CDR3 region has 17 residues. The CDR3 bases are TGTGCCAGCAGCTTAATACAGGGGTCGCTAAGCACAGATACGCAGTATTTT. Residues: CASSLIQGSLSTDTQYF.

Concerning this clonotype: Just one base apart from a much larger clone, this may be a read error. This rearrangement joins TRBV5-1 to TRBJ1-2; 7 positions agree with TRBD1. With V trimmed by 0 bases and J by 8 bases, 10 bases remained unmatched. Looked up from germline, CDR1 is SGHRS and CDR2 is YFSETQ. CDR3 length: 15 amino acids. CDR3 coding DNA: TGCGCCAGCAGCTTGGAGGGCAGGGGGTGGACCGGCTACACCTTC. Its translation is CASSLEGRGWTGYTF.

This clonotype has a count of ten or more. V usage is TRBV3-1 and J usage is TRBJ2-1; perhaps TRBD2 as D (6 bases). Trimming took off 1 base at V and 3 bases at J, with 19 bases between the two ends. The CDR3 is made up of 18 amino acids. The germline V gene has CDR1 LGHDT and CDR2 YNNKEL (reference sequence). The CDR3: CASSQVGRRDTLYNEQFF. CDR3 nucleotides: TGTGCCAGCAGCCAAGTCGGGCGGAGGGATACACTCTACAATGAGCAGTTCTTC.

This clonotype was detected a few times. A much larger clone differs by one base, so this may be a read error. This chain connects TRBV20-1 to TRBJ1-6, with D perhaps matching TRBD1 (6 bases). This CDR3 region has 14 residues. CDR1 and CDR2 (germline): DFQATT, SNEGSKA (reference sequence). Here the CDR3 reads CSARVGGHNSPPHF. The CDR3, as DNA: TGCAGTGCTAGAGTGGGGGGCCATAATTCACCCCCCCACTTT.

This clonotype was observed once. Mismatch with germline at one junction end may stem from a read error. The chain employs TRBV27 and TRBJ2-5; D not certain. The CDR3 spans 13 residues. Germline loops: CDR1 MNHEY, CDR2 SMNVEV (reference sequence). CDR3 sequence: CVSSPPLRETQYF. In DNA, the CDR3 is TGTGTCAGCAGTCCCCCCCTACGGGAGACCCAGTACTTC.

V and J are TRBV7-3 and TRBJ2-1; 12 nucleotides align to TRBD2. CDR1 and CDR2 (germline): SGHTA, FQGTGA. V lost 1 base and J lost 5; bases outside the gene matches: 15. The CDR3 runs 20 residues. The CDR3 loop reads CASSLNRYTSGGILHNEQFF. The CDR3 DNA is TGTGCCAGCAGCTTAAACAGGTACACTAGCGGGGGGATTCTCCACAATGAGCAGTTCTTC.

The gene calls are TRBV7-3 and TRBJ2-1, with D possibly being TRBD2 (6 bases). CDR3 size: 12 residues. With 2 bases removed from V and 14 bases from J, the gap between germline ends came to 13 bases. Germline assignment: CDR1 SGHTA and CDR2 FQGTGA. The CDR3 sequence: CASSLEAGKKFF. In nucleotides, the CDR3 is TGTGCCAGCAGCTTAGAGGCGGGAAAGAAGTTCTTC.

This clonotype was seen a single time. The chain uses TRBV7-9 and TRBJ1-2; no reliable D call. Germline V gives CDR1 SEHNR, CDR2 FQNEAQ (reference sequence). The length of the CDR3 is 13 residues. V lost 1 base to trimming and J lost 8 bases, with 11 bases between them. CDR3 sequence reads: CASSLDLASGYTF. As DNA, the CDR3 is TGTGCCAGCAGCTTAGACCTGGCCAGCGGCTACACCTTC.

This clonotype was picked up many times. This chain joins TRBV6-1 and TRBJ1-6; a weak D match, TRBD1 (5 bases). The germline gives CDR1 MNHNS, CDR2 SASEGT. The CDR3 runs to 15 residues. Trimming removed 7 bases from V and 6 bases from J, with 16 bases in between. The CDR3 coding sequence is TGTGCCAGCAACGCGGGGGGGTCGAGTAATTCACCCCTCCACTTT. Its translation: CASNAGGSSNSPLHF.

This clonotype was recorded many times. The chain joins TRBV5-1 to TRBJ1-1; D may be TRBD1 (6 bases). There are 15 residues in the CDR3. The germline V and J ends were trimmed by 0 bases and 6 bases, with 15 bases remaining between them. CDR1 and CDR2 from the germline V gene are SGHRS and YFSETQ. Written as DNA, the CDR3 is TGCGCCAGCAGCTTGGCCGGGGGCCTCCTTGCTGAAGCTTTCTTT. As protein: CASSLAGGLLAEAFF.

This clonotype was recorded at least ten times. This chain uses TRBV25-1 with TRBJ2-3, with 8 bases fitting TRBD2. The germline CDR1 and CDR2 sequences are MGHDK and SYGVNS. J gave up 0 bases and V 1 base, and 3 bases lay outside the gene matches. The CDR3 loop spans 16 amino acids. The CDR3 loop is CASSEFRGGSTDTQYF. CDR3 in DNA: TGTGCCAGCAGTGAATTTCGGGGGGGTAGCACAGATACGCAGTATTTT.